At least ten counts were recorded for the clone carrying this T cell receptor beta chain. The sample is drawn from a study of Graves' ophthalmopathy and Graves' hyperthyroidism. Diagnosis relied on clinical symptoms, serum thyroxine, TRAb, thyroid ultrasound and orbital computed tomography. RNA served as the template for amplifying TCR beta CDR3 regions. Following a first-round RT-PCR that used HTBI primers, a second-round multiplex PCR was carried out. TCRdb reanalysed the multiplex PCR reads using MiXCR and keeps one entry per CDR3 protein. The sample shows about 480,000 distinct CDR3 sequences, approximately 14% of them seen only once. Germline lookup yields CDR1 SNHLY and CDR2 FYNNEI. The CDR3 spans 13 residues. With V trimmed by 8 bases and J by 4 bases, 7 bases remained unmatched.

The clonotype was recovered from a woman younger than 45 with Graves' ophthalmopathy. The rearrangement uses TRBV2 and TRBJ2-7, with 8 nucleotides matching TRBD1. The source material was blood. The CDR3 DNA reads as TGTGCCAGCTGGGCAGGGGGCGTATACGAGCAGTACTTC. Protein product: CASWAGGVYEQYF.